The 14 T cell receptor beta chains reported below all come from one sample, sequenced in a study of CD8 T cells in Susac syndrome (dated by TCRdb to about 2019). The library was made by the immunoSEQ multiplex PCR assay. RNA was extracted using the RNeasy kit, and roughly 0.5 to 1 ug of the RNA was reverse transcribed with random hexamers. TCRdb reprocessing: public reads trimmed at Q25 with fastp, clones called with MiXCR, in-frame beta chains kept. Each entry merges the rows of one CDR3 protein and shows their most common DNA and genes. Present in this sample are roughly 150,000 distinct CDR3 sequences, around 95% of which were seen just once. Jointly, the top ten make up 0.15% of the sample. Input material: CD8+ T cells from PBMCs. The receptors come from a human donor with multiple sclerosis.

Only one count was recorded for this clonotype. CDR3 nucleotide sequence: TGCAGCGTTGACACCGGGACAGGGACCTCCTACGAGCAGTACTTC. Residues: CSVDTGTGTSYEQYF. J is TRBJ2-7 and V is TRBV29-1; 9 bases map to TRBD1. The junction had 6 bases not matched to a gene; V was cut back by 3 bases and J by 0 bases. Looked up from germline, CDR1 is SQVTM and CDR2 is ANQGSEA. CDR3 length: 15 residues.

V and J are TRBV7-9 and TRBJ2-1; 8 nucleotides agree with TRBD1. Germline lookup yields CDR1 SEHNR and CDR2 FQNEAQ (reference sequence). This CDR3 spans 14 amino acids. V lost 6 bases and J lost 11; bases outside the gene matches: 12. CDR3 nucleotide sequence: TGTGCCAGCAGATCCGAGGGACAGGCGATTAAGCAGTTCTTC. Translated: CASRSEGQAIKQFF.

The chain has TRBV30 and TRBJ1-2; D is possibly TRBD1 (5 bases). V was clipped by 3 bases and J by 4 bases, with 18 bases between them. The CDR3 runs 15 residues. Germline V lookup: CDR1 GTSNPN, CDR2 SVGIG (reference sequence). The CDR3 is CAWSVRRQGGYGYTF. For the CDR3, the DNA is TGTGCCTGGAGCGTTAGGAGGCAGGGAGGCTATGGCTACACCTTC.

The chain has TRBV27 and TRBJ2-5; a weak D match, TRBD1 (6 bases). Germline assignment: CDR1 MNHEY and CDR2 SMNVEV (reference sequence). This CDR3 comprises 17 residues. V was trimmed by 5 bases and J by 4 bases, leaving 23 bases between them. CDR3 sequence reads: CASSRLPRTDQGETQYF. The CDR3 DNA reads TGTGCCAGCAGTCGACTTCCCCGGACAGATCAGGGAGAGACCCAGTACTTC.

V usage is TRBV29-1 and J usage is TRBJ2-3, with a possible D match to TRBD1 (5 bases). The V end lost 3 bases, the J end lost 2 bases, and 12 bases lay between the germline ends. This CDR3 comprises 14 residues. The germline gives CDR1 SQVTM, CDR2 ANQGSEA. CDR3 in DNA: TGCAGCGTTGACGTTAGGGGTTACACAGATACGCAGTATTTT. Residues: CSVDVRGYTDTQYF.

This clonotype has a handful of counts. The rearrangement links TRBV30 to TRBJ1-1; no clear D gene. The CDR3 spans 12 residues. Trimming removed 7 bases from V and 2 bases from J, with 11 bases in between. Germline values: CDR1 GTSNPN, CDR2 SVGIG (reference sequence). The CDR3 here is CAFRSGNTEAFF. DNA of the CDR3: TGTGCCTTCCGCTCGGGTAACACTGAAGCTTTCTTT.

V and J are TRBV29-1 and TRBJ1-2; 10 bases are shared with TRBD1. Trimming cost V 5 bases and J 8 bases; bases outside gene matches: 5. There are 12 residues in the CDR3. Looked up from germline, CDR1 is SQVTM and CDR2 is ANQGSEA. CDR3 in DNA: TGCAGCGTTCCGGGACAGGGGTTAGGCTACACCTTC. It yields the protein CSVPGQGLGYTF.

The CDR3 loop is CASGLVATLTRGETQYF. As DNA, the CDR3 is TGTGCTAGTGGTTTGGTAGCGACACTCACCAGGGGGGAGACCCAGTACTTC. The J gene is TRBJ2-5, the V gene TRBV12-5; TRBD1 matches 7 bases. The CDR3 length is 17 residues. V trimming: 0 bases; J trimming: 5 bases; junction bases outside the gene matches: 12. Germline V gives CDR1 LGHNT, CDR2 FRNRAP. The entire variable domain, with the rest obtained from reference TRBV12-5 and TRBJ2-5, is as follows: DARVTQTPRHKVTEMGQEVTMRCQPILGHNTVFWYRQTMMQGLELLAYFRNRAPLDDSGMPKDRFSAEMPDATLATLKIQPSEPRDSAVYFCASGLVATLTRGETQYFGPGTRLLVL.

V is TRBV6-5 and J is TRBJ2-5; 10 bases are shared with TRBD1. CDR1 and CDR2 (germline): MNHEY, SVGAGI. This CDR3 has 17 residues. With V trimmed by 2 bases and J by 4 bases, 10 bases remained unmatched. The CDR3 bases are TGTGCCAGCAGTTACCCAAGACAGGGGGCGCGGCGAGAGACCCAGTACTTC. The encoded protein is CASSYPRQGARRETQYF.

The J gene is TRBJ2-3, the V gene TRBV30; D ambiguous. Germline CDR1 GTSNPN, CDR2 SVGIG (reference sequence). The CDR3 consists of 10 residues. V lost 1 base and J lost 4, with 0 bases in between. CDR3 in amino acids: CAWSADTQYF. In DNA form, the CDR3 reads TGTGCCTGGAGTGCAGATACGCAGTATTTT. The entire variable domain, with the rest obtained from reference TRBV30 and TRBJ2-3, is as follows: SQTIHQWPATLVQPVGSPLSLECTVEGTSNPNLYWYRQAAGRGLQLLFYSVGIGQISSEVPQNLSASRPQDRQFILSSKKLLLSDSGFYLCAWSADTQYFGPGTRLTVL.

The J gene is TRBJ1-3, the V gene TRBV29-1; unclear D gene. Trimming pared 4 bases from V and 3 bases from J, leaving 7 bases between. The CDR3 runs to 12 residues. Germline CDR1 is SQVTM and CDR2 is ANQGSEA. CDR3 residues: CSVVGDGNTIYF. CDR3 DNA: TGCAGCGTTGTTGGGGATGGAAACACCATATATTTT.

The gene calls are TRBV30 and TRBJ1-1; TRBD1 aligns across 8 bases. V shed 0 bases, J shed 3 bases, and the junction held 9 bases outside the gene matches. Germline lookup yields CDR1 GTSNPN and CDR2 SVGIG (reference sequence). There are 16 residues in the CDR3. The CDR3 spells CAWSVLGRGLDTEAFF. Written as DNA, the CDR3 is TGTGCCTGGAGTGTACTAGGCAGGGGGCTGGACACTGAAGCTTTCTTT. The entire variable domain, with the rest obtained from reference TRBV30 and TRBJ1-1, is as follows: SQTIHQWPATLVQPVGSPLSLECTVEGTSNPNLYWYRQAAGRGLQLLFYSVGIGQISSEVPQNLSASRPQDRQFILSSKKLLLSDSGFYLCAWSVLGRGLDTEAFFGQGTRLTVV.

The V call is TRBV30, the J call TRBJ1-2; D gene unclear. This CDR3 spans 15 amino acids. CDR1 and CDR2 from the germline V gene are GTSNPN and SVGIG (reference sequence). Trimming removed 5 bases at V and 2 bases at J, with 18 bases between. The CDR3 spells CAWYPTGDWNYGYTF. CDR3 sequence (DNA): TGTGCCTGGTACCCCACGGGAGATTGGAACTATGGCTACACCTTC.

The chain joins TRBV27 to TRBJ1-1; 7 nucleotides align to TRBD1. Per the germline V gene, CDR1 is MNHEY and CDR2 is SMNVEV (reference sequence). The CDR3 consists of 15 residues. J was trimmed by 0 bases and V by 5 bases; bases with no gene match: 6. DNA for the CDR3: TGTGCCAGCAGTCCTTCGACAGGGATGAACACTGAAGCTTTCTTT. It codes for CASSPSTGMNTEAFF.